What follows describes a single TCR beta chain. Its matching antigen is unknown. From germline, CDR1 is MNHNS and CDR2 SASEGT. This CDR3 is 14 amino acids long. Trimming shortened V by 0 bases and J by 0 bases, and 2 bases separated the two germline ends. For the second PCR, which ran for about 6 to 11 cycles, a sample-barcoded 5' primer and a J-beta primer mix were used. In TCRdb, the 5' RACE reads were re-called with MiXCR into one record per CDR3 protein. The profile shows about 2 million distinct CDR3 sequences, roughly 50% of them singletons. Each sample used at least 7 million PBMCs. This entry belongs to a study of blood T cells in healthy people across ages. Study results and limitations: Unsorted PBMCs ruled out conclusive naive versus antigen-experienced comparison.

V gene TRBV6-1 combines with J gene TRBJ1-4, with D unclear. Sequenced material: blood. This receptor was taken from a woman aged 40 to 50 in good health. This chain's CDR3 is CASSEATTNEKLFF. CDR3 in DNA: TGTGCCAGCAGTGAAGCCACAACTAATGAAAAACTGTTTTTT.